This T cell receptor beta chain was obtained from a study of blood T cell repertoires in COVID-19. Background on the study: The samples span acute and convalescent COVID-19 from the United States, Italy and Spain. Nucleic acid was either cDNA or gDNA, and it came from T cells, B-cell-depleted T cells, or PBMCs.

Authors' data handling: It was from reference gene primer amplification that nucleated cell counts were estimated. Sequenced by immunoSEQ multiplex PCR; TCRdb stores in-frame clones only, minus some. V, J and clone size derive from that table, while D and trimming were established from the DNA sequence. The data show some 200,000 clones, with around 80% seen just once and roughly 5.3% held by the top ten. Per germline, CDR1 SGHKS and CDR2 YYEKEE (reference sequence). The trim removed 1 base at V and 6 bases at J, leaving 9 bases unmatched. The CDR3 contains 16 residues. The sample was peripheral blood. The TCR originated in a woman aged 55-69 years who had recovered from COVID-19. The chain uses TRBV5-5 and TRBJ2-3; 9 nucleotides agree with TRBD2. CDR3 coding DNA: TGTGCCAGCAGCTTGAAGCCAGCGGGGGGTCGTGATACGCAGTATTTT. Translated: CASSLKPAGGRDTQYF.